The rows below give T cell receptor beta chains drawn from one sample of a study of CD8+ T cells in alopecia areata. The table came from immunoSEQ multiplex PCR; TCRdb's copy has only in-frame clones and leaves some out. The sample holds around 140,000 clones, 40% to 50% seen once. Material for sequencing was CD4+ T cells sorted from blood. The receptors shown here come from a human donor with alopecia areata. Both conserved end residues are part of each CDR3. D genes are given only for firm matches. Size tells how often a clone was seen (once, few, many) or the class of an expanded clone, and some rows leave it out.

>TRBV2|-|TRBJ2-1|few
CARQPGGVYNEQFF
TGTGCCAGACAACCAGGGGGGGTTTACAATGAGCAGTTCTTC
>TRBV6-5|TRBD1|TRBJ2-7|once
CASRETGLRWYF
TGTGCCAGCAGAGAGACAGGGCTTAGGTGGTACTTC
>TRBV14|-|TRBJ2-1|-
CASSQDLRSEQFF
TGTGCCAGCAGCCAAGATCTTCGTAGTGAGCAGTTCTTC
>TRBV18|-|TRBJ1-1|-
CASSPSTEAFF
TGTGCCAGCTCACCAAGCACTGAAGCTTTCTTT
>TRBV29-1|TRBD2|TRBJ2-3|few
CSVEALAGLRGHTQYF
TGCAGCGTTGAGGCACTAGCGGGATTACGGGGACATACGCAGTATTTT
>TRBV4-2|TRBD1|TRBJ1-2|-
CASSQGHGAGGNYGYTF
TGTGCCAGCAGCCAGGGCCACGGGGCAGGGGGGAACTATGGCTACACCTTC
>TRBV29-1|TRBD2|TRBJ2-3|few
CSVVAGSDTQYF
TGCAGCGTTGTAGCGGGCTCTGATACGCAGTATTTT
>TRBV27|-|TRBJ2-7|-
CASSFVSRSYEQYF
TGTGCCAGCAGTTTTGTCAGCCGCTCCTACGAGCAGTACTTC
>TRBV5-4|TRBD1|TRBJ2-7|once
CASSLGGQDSYEQYF
TGTGCCAGCAGCTTGGGGGGACAGGACTCCTACGAGCAGTACTTC
>TRBV14|-|TRBJ1-2|few
CASSPSPGTAYGYTF
TGTGCCAGCAGCCCCAGTCCCGGGACGGCCTATGGCTACACCTTC
>TRBV5-1|-|TRBJ1-3|-
CASSRRGATGNTIYF
TGCGCCAGCAGTCGTCGGGGGGCAACTGGAAACACCATATATTTT
>TRBV7-3|TRBD2|TRBJ2-3|-
CASKRDITDTQYF
TGTGCCAGCAAGCGGGATATCACAGATACGCAGTATTTT
>TRBV7-3|TRBD2|TRBJ2-1|few
CASSLSLAVYNEQFF
TGTGCCAGCAGCTTAAGTCTAGCGGTCTACAATGAGCAGTTCTTC
>TRBV6-5|TRBD1|TRBJ1-1|-
CASSQSGTGFETFF
TGTGCCAGCAGCCAATCCGGGACAGGGTTCGAGACTTTCTTT
>TRBV28|-|TRBJ2-4|-
CASWARQENIQYF
TGTGCCAGCTGGGCCCGGCAGGAAAACATTCAGTACTTC
>TRBV6-5|-|TRBJ2-2|-
CASSRLAPTGELFF
TGTGCCAGCAGTCGTTTAGCCCCGACCGGGGAGCTGTTTTTT
>TRBV29-1|-|TRBJ1-2|few
CSVDKSPTFQNYGYTF
TGCAGCGTTGATAAAAGCCCCACATTTCAAAACTATGGCTACACCTTC
>TRBV7-2|TRBD2|TRBJ2-3|-
CASSLVAGGTRDTQYF
TGTGCCAGCAGCTTAGTAGCGGGAGGTACTAGAGATACGCAGTATTTT
>TRBV5-1|-|TRBJ1-1|-
CASSFSQRWAEAFF
TGCGCCAGCAGCTTTTCGCAGAGATGGGCTGAAGCTTTCTTT
>TRBV29-1|-|TRBJ1-1|few
CSVEQGTEAFF
TGCAGCGTTGAACAGGGCACTGAAGCTTTCTTT
>TRBV5-1|-|TRBJ1-1|-
CASSFAGEGTEAFF
TGCGCCAGCAGCTTTGCAGGGGAAGGGACTGAAGCTTTCTTT
>TRBV29-1|-|TRBJ2-7|-
CSAGRAAYEQYF
TGCAGCGCCGGCCGGGCGGCCTACGAGCAGTACTTC